Sequencing of this TCR beta chain was carried out in a study of blood T cell repertoires in COVID-19. Study overall: Acute-phase and convalescent COVID-19 samples originated in the United States, Italy and Spain. Nucleic acid was either cDNA or gDNA, and it came from T cells, B-cell-depleted T cells, or PBMCs.

There are 15 residues in the CDR3. CDR1 is LGHDT, CDR2 YNNKEL, per germline (reference sequence). Trimming took off 0 bases at V and 2 bases at J, with 8 bases between the two ends. This clone was seen a single time. Per the original methods: Amplification of reference gene primers was used by the study to estimate nucleated cell counts. The repertoire was sequenced with immunoSEQ multiplex PCR; TCRdb's copy has only in-frame clones and lacks some. V and J calls and clone size are given by that table; D and trimming were obtained from the DNA. This table has 93,000 or so clones, 75% to 90% appearing once.

Material for sequencing was peripheral blood. The chain carries TRBV3-1 (or the pseudogene TRBV3-2) and TRBJ2-1, with D perhaps matching TRBD2 (6 bases). This TCR derives from a human donor in a cohort sampled during active or convalescent COVID-19. As DNA, the CDR3 is TGTGCCAGCAGCCAAGAGGGGGGACCCTACAATGAGCAGTTCTTC. Amino acid sequence: CASSQEGGPYNEQFF.